The 25 T cell receptor beta chains presented below share a single source sample, sequenced in a study of response to subunit inactivated influenza vaccine. MiXCR was run by TCRdb on the RT-PCR reads, yielding one entry per CDR3 protein. The repertoire has approximately 520,000 distinct CDR3 sequences, approximately 15% of them found once; the top ten carry less than 4%. Specimen: CD4+ T cells sorted from PBMCs, collected roughly 24 months after vaccination. The source of these receptors is a man between 50 and 69 years old who received an inactivated influenza vaccine.

This chain joins TRBV5-1 and TRBJ2-7; the match to TRBD1 covers 9 bases. V shed 7 bases, J shed 5 bases, and the junction held 13 bases outside the gene matches. The germline CDR1 and CDR2 sequences are SGHRS and YFSETQ. The CDR3 covers 15 residues. DNA of the CDR3: TGCGCCAGCTCCCACGGCGGGACAGGGTGGGACGAGCAGTACTTC. Residues: CASSHGGTGWDEQYF. The entire variable domain, with the rest obtained from reference TRBV5-1 and TRBJ2-7, is as follows: KAGVTQTPRYLIKTRGQQVTLSCSPISGHRSVSWYQQTPGQGLQFLFEYFSETQRNKGNFPGRFSGRQFSNSRSEMNVSTLELGDSALYLCASSHGGTGWDEQYFGPGTRLTVT.

This chain joins TRBV28 and TRBJ2-7; 7 bases are a match to TRBD1. Trimming removed 3 bases from V and 4 bases from J; junction bases left unmatched: 9. Germline V gives CDR1 MDHEN, CDR2 SYDVKM. The CDR3 totals 15 residues. The CDR3 sequence: CASSFYQGVLYEQYF. In nucleotides, the CDR3 is TGTGCCAGCAGTTTCTACCAGGGGGTTTTGTACGAGCAGTACTTC.

V gene TRBV4-2 combines with J gene TRBJ2-5; D is perhaps TRBD2 (6 bases). Trimming removed 0 bases from V and 7 bases from J, with 9 bases in between. Germline V gives CDR1 LGHNA, CDR2 YNFKEQ. CDR3 length: 13 amino acids. CDR3 region: CASSQELRGTQYF. The CDR3 DNA reads as TGTGCCAGCAGCCAAGAGTTGCGGGGGACCCAGTACTTC.

In this sample, this clonotype turned up a few times. The chain joins TRBV2 to TRBJ1-5; D might be TRBD1 (5 bases). The CDR3 has 15 residues. Germline CDR1 and CDR2: SNHLY and FYNNEI. Trimming shortened V by 6 bases and J by 2 bases, and 14 bases separated the two germline ends. In nucleotides, the CDR3 is TGTGCCAGCAGGCAGGGCACGGCTGGCAATCAGCCCCAGCATTTT. Translating gives CASRQGTAGNQPQHF.

The J gene is TRBJ2-1, the V gene TRBV7-2; D is possibly TRBD1 (5 bases). V lost 5 bases and J 7 bases, leaving 12 bases between the germline ends. CDR3 length equals 13 residues. The germline V gene has CDR1 SGHTA and CDR2 FQGNSA. Here the CDR3 DNA reads TGTGCCAGCAGCCCCCACTCAGGGAATGAGCAGTTCTTC. Translation: CASSPHSGNEQFF.

The J gene is TRBJ2-6, the V gene TRBV2; D uncertain. The CDR3 has 15 residues. V was shortened by 8 bases and J by 2 bases, with 13 bases between the two germline ends. Germline CDR1 reads SNHLY; CDR2 reads FYNNEI. CDR3 DNA sequence: TGTGCCAGCCAACCGGGTTTTGCTGGGGCCAACGTCCTGACTTTC. It encodes CASQPGFAGANVLTF. The full variable domain, with the rest looked up from reference TRBV2 and TRBJ2-6, is EPEVTQTPSHQVTQMGQEVILRCVPISNHLYFYWYRQILGQKVEFLVSFYNNEISEKSEIFDDQFSVERPDGSNFTLKIRSTKLEDSAMYFCASQPGFAGANVLTFGAGSRLTVL.

This clonotype was picked up a small number of times. The chain carries TRBV6-2 or TRBV6-3 and TRBJ2-5; possibly TRBD1 for D (6 bases). The V end was cut by 10 bases, the J end by 6 bases, with 24 bases between. Per germline, CDR1 MNHEY and CDR2 SVGEGT. The CDR3 extends over 15 amino acids. The CDR3 here is CATNWPGHSTKTQYF. The CDR3 DNA is TGTGCCACCAATTGGCCGGGACACTCTACGAAGACCCAGTACTTC.

The chain links TRBV4-2 to TRBJ1-1; TRBD1 is a possible D gene (6 bases). Germline-derived CDR1 and CDR2 are LGHNA and YNFKEQ. The V and J ends lost 5 bases and 3 bases respectively, with 16 bases between them. The CDR3 is made up of 15 amino acids. CDR3 nucleotides: TGTGCCAGCAGCTCGAGGTCCTCAGGGGACACTGAAGCTTTCTTT. This translates into CASSSRSSGDTEAFF.

The rearrangement joins TRBV3-1 to TRBJ2-3, with D hard to call. CDR1 and CDR2 from the germline V gene are LGHDT and YNNKEL (reference sequence). The V end was cut by 3 bases, the J end by 9 bases, with 19 bases between. CDR3 length: 15 residues. The CDR3 loop reads CASSQRDSRFGTQYF. The CDR3 bases are TGTGCCAGCAGCCAGAGAGATTCTAGGTTCGGGACGCAGTATTTT.

This clonotype has only a few counts. The rearrangement links TRBV2 to TRBJ1-6, with D possibly TRBD1 on 5 matching bases. Between the trimmed V and J ends, which lost 5 bases and 4 bases, there was a span of 12 bases. Germline CDR1 and CDR2: SNHLY and FYNNEI. The CDR3 totals 15 residues. The CDR3 bases are TGTGCCAGCAGTCAAGACCAGGGTTATAATTCACCCCTCCACTTT. Translated: CASSQDQGYNSPLHF.

This clonotype was observed a handful of times. The rearrangement uses TRBV19 and TRBJ2-2, with TRBD1 matching 8 bases. V lost 3 bases, J lost 5 bases, and 8 bases stayed unmatched. Germline V gene sequence: CDR1 LNHDA, CDR2 SQIVND (reference sequence). The CDR3 is made up of 16 amino acids. The CDR3 loop is CASSIRQGALTGELFF. The CDR3 DNA sequence: TGTGCCAGTAGTATCCGGCAGGGGGCGCTGACCGGGGAGCTGTTTTTT.

The CDR3 nucleotides read TGTGCCACCCGAGGGGCTAGCAACAATGAGCAGTTCTTC. Amino acid sequence: CATRGASNNEQFF. The chain couples TRBV24-1 to TRBJ2-1; D possibly matches TRBD1 or TRBD2 (5 bases each). The CDR3 consists of 13 residues. The V gene's germline CDR1 is KGHDR and CDR2 SFDVKD. V was clipped by 9 bases and J by 5 bases, with 13 bases between them.

This clonotype showed up just a few times. The gene calls are TRBV28 and TRBJ2-5; tentatively, D is TRBD2 (6 bases). The V and J ends lost 5 bases and 5 bases respectively, with 15 bases between them. The CDR3 is 14 residues long. CDR1 is MDHEN, CDR2 SYDVKM, per germline. CDR3 sequence (DNA): TGTGCCAGCAGTACCCCCGGGGGAGGCGAGACCCAGTACTTC. It is translated as CASSTPGGGETQYF.

The V and J genes are TRBV7-9 and TRBJ1-4, with 7 bases lining up with TRBD1. The CDR3 length is 13 residues. CDR1 is SEHNR and CDR2 is FQNEAQ in the germline V gene (reference sequence). V trimming: 5 bases; J trimming: 14 bases; junction bases outside the gene matches: 11. CDR3 protein: CASSGPSGQVLFF. CDR3 nucleotide sequence: TGTGCCAGCAGCGGGCCCTCCGGACAGGTCCTGTTTTTT.

This clonotype was recorded a few times. The V and J genes are TRBV5-6 and TRBJ1-2; 10 positions match TRBD1. The CDR3 length is 16 residues. The J segment lost 4 bases and the V segment lost 4 bases, leaving 10 bases of the junction unmatched. Germline CDR1 and CDR2: SGHDT and YYEEEE. The CDR3 is CASSPSFGTGAYGYTF. The CDR3 coding sequence is TGTGCCAGCAGCCCGAGTTTCGGGACAGGGGCCTATGGCTACACCTTC.

This chain links TRBV7-2 with TRBJ1-4, with TRBD1 as a possible D gene (6 bases). The CDR3 runs 18 residues. Between the trimmed V and J ends, which lost 0 bases and 0 bases, there was a span of 14 bases. CDR1 and CDR2 from the germline V gene are SGHTA and FQGNSA. The CDR3 loop is CASSLARTGPTTNEKLFF. The CDR3, as DNA: TGTGCCAGCAGCTTAGCGCGTACAGGGCCAACAACTAATGAAAAACTGTTTTTT.

The J gene is TRBJ2-1, the V gene TRBV11-2, with D possibly being TRBD2 (5 bases). CDR1 is SGHAT and CDR2 is FQNNGV in the germline V gene. There are 17 residues in the CDR3. V was trimmed by 3 bases and J by 4 bases, leaving 19 bases between them. Here the CDR3 reads CASSFSRDTLSYNEQFF. The CDR3 DNA is TGTGCCAGCAGCTTTTCTCGGGATACACTGTCTTACAATGAGCAGTTCTTC.

The chain is built from TRBV4-3 and TRBJ2-1; D possibly corresponds to TRBD2 (5 bases). This CDR3 is 15 amino acids long. Germline V CDR1 and CDR2: LGHNA, YSLEER. The V end was cut by 0 bases, the J end by 6 bases, with 12 bases between. CDR3 sequence (DNA): TGCGCCAGCAGCCAAGAAATCGGGAATTTCAATGAGCAGTTCTTC. Translation gives CASSQEIGNFNEQFF.

This clonotype was seen repeatedly, ten times or more. J is TRBJ2-1 and V is TRBV18; D ambiguous. V shed 3 bases and J shed 0 bases, with 15 bases lying between them. The CDR3 totals 17 residues. CDR1 is KGHSH, CDR2 LQKENI, per germline. CDR3 coding DNA: TGTGCCAGCTCACCGCTCCCGTTGGGGAACTCCTACAATGAGCAGTTCTTC. Translating gives CASSPLPLGNSYNEQFF.

This clonotype was detected ten times or more. The chain carries TRBV20-1 and TRBJ2-7; D gene unclear. Trimming took off 7 bases at V and 2 bases at J, with 12 bases between the two ends. The CDR3 is made up of 12 amino acids. Germline assignment: CDR1 DFQATT and CDR2 SNEGSKA (reference sequence). The CDR3 spells CSVAASAYEQYF. For the CDR3, the DNA is TGCAGTGTTGCGGCGTCTGCCTACGAGCAGTACTTC.

In nucleotides, the CDR3 is TGTGCCAGCAGCCAGGTGACTACAGCCCACGAGCAGTACTTC. Translated: CASSQVTTAHEQYF. V usage is TRBV4-2 and J usage is TRBJ2-7, with a possible D match to TRBD2 (5 bases). CDR1 is LGHNA and CDR2 is YNFKEQ in the germline V gene. Trimming cost V 3 bases and J 5 bases, with 14 bases left between them. The CDR3 totals 14 residues.

This clonotype appeared a few times. This chain links TRBV20-1 with TRBJ2-5, with 13 bases matching TRBD2. The germline V gene encodes CDR1 DFQATT and CDR2 SNEGSKA (reference sequence). This CDR3 contains 16 residues. J was trimmed by 1 base and V by 6 bases; bases with no gene match: 8. The CDR3 region has the DNA TGCAGTGCGACTAGCGGGGGGCAAACTTTCCAAGAGACCCAGTACTTC. It encodes CSATSGGQTFQETQYF.

This clonotype was seen a handful of times. The chain carries TRBV5-1 and TRBJ2-5; D is ambiguous. Trimming took off 4 bases at V and 5 bases at J, with 12 bases between the two ends. This CDR3 has 13 residues. CDR1 is SGHRS and CDR2 is YFSETQ in the germline V gene. Here the CDR3 reads CASSGDNEETQYF. CDR3 DNA sequence: TGCGCCAGCAGCGGAGACAACGAGGAGACCCAGTACTTC.

This clonotype turned up a few times. The chain links TRBV25-1 to TRBJ1-3; D ambiguous. The CDR3 is 12 residues long. Germline V gene sequence: CDR1 MGHDK, CDR2 SYGVNS. The CDR3: CAASPFGNTIYF. The CDR3 nucleotides read TGTGCTGCGTCCCCCTTCGGAAACACCATATATTTT.

The V gene is TRBV5-1, the J gene TRBJ1-3; D is undetermined. CDR3 length equals 18 residues. Germline V gene sequence: CDR1 SGHRS, CDR2 YFSETQ. V was trimmed by 5 bases and J by 0 bases, leaving 21 bases between them. The CDR3 DNA reads as TGCGCCAGCAGATACCGATATGGATCGGATAACTCTGGAAACACCATATATTTT. Protein sequence: CASRYRYGSDNSGNTIYF.